These 16 T cell receptor beta chains were all obtained from the same sample, sequenced in a study of blood T cell repertoires in COVID-19 (dated by TCRdb to between 2020 and 2021). Libraries came from the immunoSEQ multiplex PCR assay. Here the immuneACCESS table is served through TCRdb, limited to in-frame sequences with V and J called. Missing clones are a known gap in these copies; in checked studies unresolved V genes cover under half, and the rest lacks a known reason. This sample is represented by over 200,000 clones; about nine tenths of them were singletons. 0.55% to 0.75% of the sample lies in the top ten. Specimen: peripheral blood. The receptors were sampled from a man in his forties or fifties with acute or convalescent COVID-19.

The genes are TRBV6-5 and TRBJ2-7; perhaps TRBD2 as D (5 bases). This CDR3 comprises 15 residues. V was trimmed by 10 bases and J by 2 bases, leaving 21 bases between them. Germline loops: CDR1 MNHEY, CDR2 SVGAGI. The chain's CDR3 is CATLVVRRGTYEQYF. The CDR3 DNA reads TGTGCCACCCTCGTGGTCCGGAGAGGGACCTACGAGCAGTACTTC.

V usage is TRBV7-9 and J usage is TRBJ2-1; D might be TRBD2 (5 bases). CDR1 and CDR2 (germline): SEHNR, FQNEAQ (reference sequence). The CDR3 spans 18 residues. Trimming shortened V by 3 bases and J by 1 base, and 19 bases separated the two germline ends. This chain's CDR3 is CASSFAPSSRSSYNEQFF. In nucleotides, the CDR3 is TGTGCCAGCAGCTTCGCCCCCTCTAGCCGGAGTTCCTACAATGAGCAGTTCTTC.

This clone was seen once. The rearrangement links TRBV27 to TRBJ1-2, with D possibly matching TRBD1 (5 bases). CDR1 MNHEY and CDR2 SMNVEV come from the germline V gene (reference sequence). V was clipped by 5 bases and J by 3 bases, with 34 bases between them. CDR3 length equals 21 residues. CDR3 in DNA: TGTGCCAGCAGTCTTTTACCGACGGAATGGGCAGGGAATGGGCTCCACTATGGCTACACCTTC. This gives the protein CASSLLPTEWAGNGLHYGYTF.

The rearrangement joins TRBV5-1 to TRBJ2-7, with a tentative D call TRBD2 (5 bases). The germline CDR1 and CDR2 sequences are SGHRS and YFSETQ. Trimming cost V 3 bases and J 7 bases, with 11 bases left between them. CDR3 length equals 12 residues. CDR3 bases: TGCGCCAGCAGCTCTGGCTGGAGGGAGCAGTACTTC. Translation: CASSSGWREQYF.

V usage is TRBV9 and J usage is TRBJ2-3, with TRBD2 identical over 8 bases. Germline V gene sequence: CDR1 SGDLS, CDR2 YYNGEE. The V gene end was trimmed by 0 bases and the J gene end by 0 bases; junction bases not matched to a gene: 9. There are 18 residues in the CDR3. Written as DNA, the CDR3 is TGTGCCAGCAGCGTAGCTACGGGGGGGACGGGTAGCACAGATACGCAGTATTTT. Encoded protein: CASSVATGGTGSTDTQYF.

CDR3 nucleotides: TGTGCCAGCAGCTGGGGACTCGCAACTCATGGCTACACCTTC. It yields the protein CASSWGLATHGYTF. The genes are TRBV13 and TRBJ1-2, with TRBD1 as a possible D gene (5 bases). CDR3 length equals 14 residues. V was trimmed by 4 bases and J by 6 bases, leaving 15 bases between them. Germline CDR1 reads PRHDT; CDR2 reads FYEKMQ (reference sequence). Variable domain in full (rest from reference TRBV13 and TRBJ1-2): AAGVIQSPRHLIKEKRETATLKCYPIPRHDTVYWYQQGPGQDPQFLISFYEKMQSDKGSIPDRFSAQQFSDYHSELNMSSLELGDSALYFCASSWGLATHGYTFGSGTRLTVV.

The chain is built from TRBV6-5 and TRBJ2-1; D gene ambiguous. The germline V gene encodes CDR1 MNHEY and CDR2 SVGAGI. Trimming pared 5 bases from V and 6 bases from J, leaving 14 bases between. The CDR3 is made up of 14 amino acids. The CDR3 region is CASSPPGSPNEQFF. The CDR3 DNA follows: TGTGCCAGCAGTCCACCCGGGTCGCCCAATGAGCAGTTCTTC.

J is TRBJ2-2 and V is TRBV6-1, with TRBD1 identical over 9 bases. This CDR3 has 17 amino acids. Per the germline V gene, CDR1 is MNHNS and CDR2 is SASEGT. With V trimmed by 4 bases and J by 7 bases, 13 bases remained unmatched. This CDR3 is CASSARRTGADLGELFF. CDR3 sequence (DNA): TGTGCCAGCAGTGCCCGGCGGACAGGGGCCGATCTCGGGGAGCTGTTTTTT.

This chain uses TRBV28 with TRBJ2-1; TRBD2 matches 11 bases. The CDR3 is 17 residues long. Trimming cost V 5 bases and J 5 bases; bases outside gene matches: 11. Germline lookup yields CDR1 MDHEN and CDR2 SYDVKM. The CDR3 loop is CASSLFSTSGADNEQFF. DNA for the CDR3: TGTGCCAGCAGTCTATTCTCGACTAGCGGGGCTGACAATGAGCAGTTCTTC.

The chain recombines TRBV9 with TRBJ2-2; possible D gene TRBD2, 6 bases. Trimming pared 0 bases from V and 2 bases from J, leaving 11 bases between. The CDR3 runs 16 residues. Germline values: CDR1 SGDLS, CDR2 YYNGEE. The CDR3 region is CASSVGGTGNTGELFF. The CDR3 DNA is TGTGCCAGCAGCGTAGGCGGGACTGGCAACACCGGGGAGCTGTTTTTT.

V gene TRBV19 combines with J gene TRBJ2-6, with TRBD2 matching over 10 bases. V lost 4 bases to trimming and J lost 1 base; unmatched junction nucleotides: 7. This CDR3 region has 18 residues. Germline V gene data show CDR1 as LNHDA and CDR2 as SQIVND (reference sequence). CDR3 DNA: TGTGCCAGTAGTACTGTTAGCGGGGGGATTTCTGGGGCCAACGTCCTGACTTTC. Amino acid sequence: CASSTVSGGISGANVLTF. The full variable domain, with the rest looked up from reference TRBV19 and TRBJ2-6, is DGGITQSPKYLFRKEGQNVTLSCEQNLNHDAMYWYRQDPGQGLRLIYYSQIVNDFQKGDIAEGYSVSREKKESFPLTVTSAQKNPTAFYLCASSTVSGGISGANVLTFGAGSRLTVL.

V usage is TRBV9 and J usage is TRBJ2-3; no firm D call. This CDR3 comprises 14 residues. Between the trimmed V and J ends, which lost 1 base and 4 bases, there was a span of 10 bases. The germline V gene encodes CDR1 SGDLS and CDR2 YYNGEE. CDR3: CASSVRLEADTQYF. Written as DNA, the CDR3 is TGTGCCAGCAGCGTAAGGCTAGAAGCAGATACGCAGTATTTT.

The chain employs TRBV4-1 and TRBJ1-1, with a possible D match to TRBD1 (5 bases). The V and J ends lost 1 base and 0 bases respectively, with 18 bases between them. The germline V gene encodes CDR1 MGHRA and CDR2 YSYEKL. This CDR3 comprises 18 residues. The CDR3 protein is CASSQGRQGRFMNTEAFF. DNA of the CDR3: TGCGCCAGCAGCCAAGGGCGGCAGGGAAGGTTTATGAACACTGAAGCTTTCTTT.

In its sample, this clone was seen once. The chain joins TRBV27 to TRBJ1-1, with a weak D call TRBD1 (5 bases). The V gene lost 0 bases and the J gene lost 4 bases, with 12 bases spanning the gap. CDR3 size: 15 residues. From germline, CDR1 is MNHEY and CDR2 SMNVEV (reference sequence). The CDR3 spells CASSLSGGSGTEAFF. CDR3 in DNA: TGTGCCAGCAGTTTATCCGGGGGAAGTGGCACTGAAGCTTTCTTT.

Here the CDR3 reads CASSRDRAYEQYF. The CDR3 bases are TGCGCCAGCAGCCGGGACAGGGCCTACGAGCAGTACTTC. V is TRBV4-1 and J is TRBJ2-7; 9 bases are shared with TRBD1. Germline trimming cut 4 bases from V and 2 bases from J; bases unmatched to any gene: 0. This CDR3 is built from 13 residues. Looked up from germline, CDR1 is MGHRA and CDR2 is YSYEKL.

The genes are TRBV18 and TRBJ2-1; D is unclear. The CDR3 contains 15 residues. Germline V lookup: CDR1 KGHSH, CDR2 LQKENI. Between the trimmed V and J ends, which lost 0 bases and 3 bases, there was a span of 9 bases. The CDR3 DNA sequence: TGTGCCAGCTCACCACCCTCTATAAACTACAATGAGCAGTTCTTC. Protein: CASSPPSINYNEQFF.